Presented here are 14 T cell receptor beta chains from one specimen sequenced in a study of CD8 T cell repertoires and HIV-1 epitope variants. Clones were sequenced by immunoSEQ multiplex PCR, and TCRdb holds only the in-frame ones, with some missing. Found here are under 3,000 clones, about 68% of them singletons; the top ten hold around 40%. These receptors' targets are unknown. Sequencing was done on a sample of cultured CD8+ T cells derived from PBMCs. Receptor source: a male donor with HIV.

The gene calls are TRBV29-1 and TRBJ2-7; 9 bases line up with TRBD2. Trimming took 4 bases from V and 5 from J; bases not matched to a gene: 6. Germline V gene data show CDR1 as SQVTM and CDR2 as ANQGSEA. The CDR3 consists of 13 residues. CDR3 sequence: CSVVLAGVHEQYF. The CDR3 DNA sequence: TGCAGCGTTGTGTTAGCGGGGGTACACGAGCAGTACTTC.

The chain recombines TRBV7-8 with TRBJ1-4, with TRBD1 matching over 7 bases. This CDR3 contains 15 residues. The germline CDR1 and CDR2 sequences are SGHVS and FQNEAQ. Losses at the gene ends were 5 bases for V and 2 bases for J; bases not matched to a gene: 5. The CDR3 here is CASSPTGWTNEKLFF. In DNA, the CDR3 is TGTGCCAGCAGCCCGACAGGGTGGACTAATGAAAAACTGTTTTTT.

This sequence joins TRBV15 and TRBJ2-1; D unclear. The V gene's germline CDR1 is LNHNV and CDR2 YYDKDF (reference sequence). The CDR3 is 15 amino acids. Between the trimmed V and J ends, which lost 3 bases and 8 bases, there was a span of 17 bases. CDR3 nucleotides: TGTGCCACCAGCAGGAGACTCGACGAAAGAGATGAGCAGTTCTTC. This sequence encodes CATSRRLDERDEQFF.

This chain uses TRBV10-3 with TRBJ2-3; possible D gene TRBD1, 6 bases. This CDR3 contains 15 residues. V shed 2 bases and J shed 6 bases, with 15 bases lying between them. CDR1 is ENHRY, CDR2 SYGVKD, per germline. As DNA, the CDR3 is TGTGCCATCAGTGAGCCGGGGACACGGTTTGATACGCAGTATTTT. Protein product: CAISEPGTRFDTQYF.

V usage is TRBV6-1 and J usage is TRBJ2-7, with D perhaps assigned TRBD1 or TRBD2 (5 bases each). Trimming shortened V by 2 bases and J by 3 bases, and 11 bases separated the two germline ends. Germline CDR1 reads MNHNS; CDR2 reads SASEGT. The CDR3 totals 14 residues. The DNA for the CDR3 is TGTGCCAGCAGTGAACTTGGGGACCTCTACGAGCAGTACTTC. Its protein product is CASSELGDLYEQYF.

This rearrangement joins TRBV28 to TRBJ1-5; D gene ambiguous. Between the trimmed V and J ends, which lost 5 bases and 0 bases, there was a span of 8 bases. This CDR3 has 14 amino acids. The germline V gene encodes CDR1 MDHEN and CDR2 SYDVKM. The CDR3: CASSGTASNQPQHF. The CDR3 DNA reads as TGTGCCAGCAGTGGAACCGCTAGCAATCAGCCCCAGCATTTT.

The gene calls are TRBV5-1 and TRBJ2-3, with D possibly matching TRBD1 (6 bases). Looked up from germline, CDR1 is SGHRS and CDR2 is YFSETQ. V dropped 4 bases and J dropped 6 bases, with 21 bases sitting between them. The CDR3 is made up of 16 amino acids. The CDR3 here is CASSTGRYTGIDTQYF. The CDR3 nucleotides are TGCGCCAGCAGCACTGGCCGGTATACAGGGATTGATACGCAGTATTTT.

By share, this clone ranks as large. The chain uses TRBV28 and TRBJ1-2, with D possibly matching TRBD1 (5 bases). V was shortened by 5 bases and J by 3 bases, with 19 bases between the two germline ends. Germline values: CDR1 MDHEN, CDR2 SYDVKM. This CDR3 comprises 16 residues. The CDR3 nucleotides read TGTGCCAGCAGTATACGCCCGACAGATTTCGACTATGGCTACACCTTC. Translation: CASSIRPTDFDYGYTF.

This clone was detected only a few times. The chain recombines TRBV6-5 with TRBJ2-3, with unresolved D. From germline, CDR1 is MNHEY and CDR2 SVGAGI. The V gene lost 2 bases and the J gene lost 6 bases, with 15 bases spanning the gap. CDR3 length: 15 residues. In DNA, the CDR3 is TGTGCCAGCAGTTACCGTCGTCAGTTGGGGGATACGCAGTATTTT. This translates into CASSYRRQLGDTQYF.

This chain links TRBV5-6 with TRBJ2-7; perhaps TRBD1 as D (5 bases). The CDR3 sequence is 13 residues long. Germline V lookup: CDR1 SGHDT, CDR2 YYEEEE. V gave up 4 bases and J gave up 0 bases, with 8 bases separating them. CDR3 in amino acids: CASSRQSSYEQYF. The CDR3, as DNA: TGTGCCAGCAGCAGACAGAGCTCCTACGAGCAGTACTTC.

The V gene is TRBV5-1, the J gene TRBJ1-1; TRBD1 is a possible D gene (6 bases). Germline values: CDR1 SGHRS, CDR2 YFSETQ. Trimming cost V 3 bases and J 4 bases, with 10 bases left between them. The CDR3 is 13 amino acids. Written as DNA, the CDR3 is TGCGCCAGCAGCTATTCACAGGGCACTGAAGCTTTCTTT. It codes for CASSYSQGTEAFF.

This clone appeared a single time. CDR3 sequence (DNA): TGTGCCAGCTCACCATCTCAAGGGGGCCTTTACGAGCAGTACTTC. This codes for CASSPSQGGLYEQYF. J is TRBJ2-7 and V is TRBV18; 7 bases fit TRBD1. This CDR3 has 15 residues. V shed 2 bases and J 4 bases; nucleotides not matched to a gene: 8. CDR1 and CDR2 (germline): KGHSH, LQKENI.

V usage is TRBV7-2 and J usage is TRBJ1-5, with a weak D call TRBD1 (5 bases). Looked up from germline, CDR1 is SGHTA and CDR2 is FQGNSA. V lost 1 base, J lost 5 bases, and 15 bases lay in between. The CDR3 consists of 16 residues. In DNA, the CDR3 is TGTGCCAGCAGCTTAGACGCGGCCAGGGCAGATCAGCCCCAGCATTTT. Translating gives CASSLDAARADQPQHF.

DNA for the CDR3: TGTGCCAGCAGCACCCCCCGAGGGGGTAATGAAAAACTGTTTTTT. Its protein is CASSTPRGGNEKLFF. The chain links TRBV28 to TRBJ1-4, with D tentatively TRBD1 (6 bases). CDR3 length equals 15 residues. Trimming stripped 6 bases from V and 4 bases from J, with 15 bases between. The germline CDR1 and CDR2 sequences are MDHEN and SYDVKM.